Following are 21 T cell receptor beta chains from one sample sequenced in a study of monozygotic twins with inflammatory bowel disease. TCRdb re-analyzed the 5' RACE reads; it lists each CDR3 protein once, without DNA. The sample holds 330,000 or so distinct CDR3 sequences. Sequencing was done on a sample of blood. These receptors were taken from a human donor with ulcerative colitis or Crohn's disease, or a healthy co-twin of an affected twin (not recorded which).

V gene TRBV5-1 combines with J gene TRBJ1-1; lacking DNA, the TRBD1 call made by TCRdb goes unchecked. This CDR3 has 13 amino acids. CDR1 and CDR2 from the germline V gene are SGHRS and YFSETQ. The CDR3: CASSLEPGQTPFF.

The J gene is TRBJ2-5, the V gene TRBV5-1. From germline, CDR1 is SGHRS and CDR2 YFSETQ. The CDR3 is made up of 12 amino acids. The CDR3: CASSLGVETQYF. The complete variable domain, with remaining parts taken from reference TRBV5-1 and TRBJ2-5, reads KAGVTQTPRYLIKTRGQQVTLSCSPISGHRSVSWYQQTPGQGLQFLFEYFSETQRNKGNFPGRFSGRQFSNSRSEMNVSTLELGDSALYLCASSLGVETQYFGPGTRLLVL.

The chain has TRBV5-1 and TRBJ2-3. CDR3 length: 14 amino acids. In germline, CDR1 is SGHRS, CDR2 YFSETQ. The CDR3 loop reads CASSLAAPTDTQYF. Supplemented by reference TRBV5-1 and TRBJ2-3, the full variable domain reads KAGVTQTPRYLIKTRGQQVTLSCSPISGHRSVSWYQQTPGQGLQFLFEYFSETQRNKGNFPGRFSGRQFSNSRSEMNVSTLELGDSALYLCASSLAAPTDTQYFGPGTRLTVL.

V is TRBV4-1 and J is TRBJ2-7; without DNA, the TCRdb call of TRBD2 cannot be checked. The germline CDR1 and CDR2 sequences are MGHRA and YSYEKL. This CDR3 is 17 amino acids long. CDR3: CASSQSVGGTGPYEQYF.

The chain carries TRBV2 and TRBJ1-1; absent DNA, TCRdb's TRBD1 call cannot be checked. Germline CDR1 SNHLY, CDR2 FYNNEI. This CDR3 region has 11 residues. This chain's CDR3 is CASTTTGVAFF.

CDR3 region: CASTTGSLAKNIQYF. This chain joins TRBV5-5 and TRBJ2-4; with no DNA, the TCRdb D assignment of TRBD1 cannot be verified. The germline V gene has CDR1 SGHKS and CDR2 YYEKEE (reference sequence). The CDR3 covers 15 residues. The full variable domain, its missing parts supplied by reference TRBV5-5 and TRBJ2-4, is DAGVTQSPTHLIKTRGQQVTLRCSPISGHKSVSWYQQVLGQGPQFIFQYYEKEERGRGNFPDRFSARQFPNYSSELNVNALLLGDSALYLCASTTGSLAKNIQYFGAGTRLSVL.

CDR3 protein: CSVAPLSVNEQYF. The V and J genes are TRBV29-1 and TRBJ2-7; TCRdb names TRBD1, which stays unverified in the absence of DNA. The CDR3 spans 13 residues. The germline gives CDR1 SQVTM, CDR2 ANQGSEA.

This CDR3 reads CASSFTNAKNIQYF. This rearrangement joins TRBV12-3 or TRBV12-4 to TRBJ2-4. The CDR3 consists of 14 residues.

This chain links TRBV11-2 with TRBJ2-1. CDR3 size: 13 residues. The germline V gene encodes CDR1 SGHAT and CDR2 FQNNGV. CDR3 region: CASSLDRQNEQFF.

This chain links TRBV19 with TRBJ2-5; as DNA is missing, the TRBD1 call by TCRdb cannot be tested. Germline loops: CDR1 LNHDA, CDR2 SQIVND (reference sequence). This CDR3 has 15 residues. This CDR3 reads CASSGRTAPQETQYF.

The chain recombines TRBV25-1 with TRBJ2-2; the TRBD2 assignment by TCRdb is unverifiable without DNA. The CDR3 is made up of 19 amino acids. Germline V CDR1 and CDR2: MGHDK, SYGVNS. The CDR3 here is CASSVSPGATDLNTGELFF.

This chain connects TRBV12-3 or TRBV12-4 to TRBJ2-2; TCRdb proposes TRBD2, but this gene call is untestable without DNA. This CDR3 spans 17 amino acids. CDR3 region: CASSFHVGQRRTGELFF.

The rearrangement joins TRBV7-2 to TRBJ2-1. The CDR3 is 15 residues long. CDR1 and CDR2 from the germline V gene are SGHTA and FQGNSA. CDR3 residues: CASSLESGTGNEQFF.

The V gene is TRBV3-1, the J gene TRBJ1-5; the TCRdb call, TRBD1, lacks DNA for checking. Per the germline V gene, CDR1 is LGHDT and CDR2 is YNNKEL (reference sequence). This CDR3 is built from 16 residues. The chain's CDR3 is CASSQVGGEGNQPQHF.

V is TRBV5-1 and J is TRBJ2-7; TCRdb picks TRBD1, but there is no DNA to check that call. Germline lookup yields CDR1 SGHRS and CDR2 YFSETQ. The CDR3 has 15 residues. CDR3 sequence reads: CASSLVGTGSREQYF.

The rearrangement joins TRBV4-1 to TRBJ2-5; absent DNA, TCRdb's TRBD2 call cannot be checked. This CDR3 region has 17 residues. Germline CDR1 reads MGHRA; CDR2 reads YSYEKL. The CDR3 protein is CASSQDWASGTQETQYF.

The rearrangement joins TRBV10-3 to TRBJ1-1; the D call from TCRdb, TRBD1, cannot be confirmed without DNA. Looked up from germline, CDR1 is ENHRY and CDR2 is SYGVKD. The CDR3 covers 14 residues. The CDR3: CAITRRGLYTEAFF.

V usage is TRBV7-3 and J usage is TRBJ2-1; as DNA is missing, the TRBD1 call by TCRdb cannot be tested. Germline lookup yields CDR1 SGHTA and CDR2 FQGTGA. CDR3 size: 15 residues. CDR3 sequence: CASSSGQGRHNEQFF. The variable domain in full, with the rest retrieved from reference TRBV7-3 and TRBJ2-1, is GAGVSQTPSNKVTEKGKYVELRCDPISGHTALYWYRQSLGQGPEFLIYFQGTGAADDSGLPNDRFFAVRPEGSVSTLKIQRTERGDSAVYLCASSSGQGRHNEQFFGPGTRLTVL.

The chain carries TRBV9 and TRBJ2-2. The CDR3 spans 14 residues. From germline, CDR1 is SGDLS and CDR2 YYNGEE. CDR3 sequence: CASSGQPHTGELFF.

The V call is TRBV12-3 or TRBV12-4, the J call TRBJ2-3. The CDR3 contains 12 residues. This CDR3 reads CASSYQLDTQYF.

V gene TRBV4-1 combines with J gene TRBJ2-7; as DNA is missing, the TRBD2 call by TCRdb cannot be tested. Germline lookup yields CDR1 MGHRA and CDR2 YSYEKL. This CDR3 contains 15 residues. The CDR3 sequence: CASSQGRGGRGEQYF.